This T cell receptor beta chain was identified in a study of Ad26.COV2.S vaccination and SARS-CoV-2 variants. Study-wide background: A participant enrolled in the COV1001 Ad26.COV2.S trial arm provided the sample. Intramuscularly, Ad26.COV2.S was given either once or twice, 56 days apart.

This clone appeared once. Its antigen remains unknown. Germline V lookup: CDR1 SGHTA, CDR2 FQGNSA. The CDR3 runs 13 residues. After removal of 6 bases from V and 5 bases from J, the junction contained 2 bases not matched to a gene. Study observations and caveats: Participants given vaccine showed non-spike TCR breadth similar to that of placebo recipients. In vaccinated individuals, spike-specific CD8+ and CD4+ T cell responses reportedly displayed substantial breadth.

Treatment given: around 19 received Ad26.COV2.S at low or high dose, single or two shots; about 5 received placebo; per-sample allocation not given. The investigators took samples on day 63 after the first vaccine or placebo injection. TCRdb's table, derived via immunoSEQ multiplex PCR, lists solely in-frame clones and lacks some. Among 510,000 or so clones listed, approximately 90% were seen once. This sequence originates from a person between 18 and 60 years old who received the Ad26.COV2.S COVID-19 vaccine or a placebo. This specimen was peripheral blood, taken in a trial of Ad26.COV2.S vaccine versus placebo. J is TRBJ2-2 and V is TRBV7-2; 8 bases are shared with TRBD1. The CDR3 bases are TGTGCCAGCAGTCGACAGGGGACCGGGGAGCTGTTTTTT. Translation: CASSRQGTGELFF.